These 9 T cell receptor beta chains originate from one sample sequenced in a study of response to subunit inactivated influenza vaccine. Via MiXCR, TCRdb re-called the RT-PCR reads, giving one row per CDR3 protein. The repertoire includes about 300,000 distinct CDR3 sequences, roughly 20% of them detected once, and 10% sits in the top ten. Here the sequenced sample was PBMCs from blood, taken approximately 20 months after vaccination. Receptors were obtained from a man aged 50 to 69 who received an inactivated influenza vaccine.

The sample holds a few counts of this clonotype. The V gene is TRBV29-1, the J gene TRBJ1-1; TRBD1 is a possible D gene (5 bases). The V end lost 6 bases, the J end lost 1 base, and 15 bases lay between the germline ends. CDR1 is SQVTM and CDR2 is ANQGSEA in the germline V gene. CDR3 length equals 14 residues. The CDR3 here is CSVQAWGENTEAFF. CDR3 DNA: TGCAGCGTGCAGGCGTGGGGGGAGAACACTGAAGCTTTCTTT.

This clonotype showed up just a few times. The CDR3 protein is CASRFNRGGTQYF. The CDR3 DNA is TGTGCCAGCAGATTTAACAGGGGAGGTACGCAGTATTTT. The chain recombines TRBV12-3 or TRBV12-4 with TRBJ2-3, with D possibly matching TRBD1 (7 bases). The CDR3 covers 13 residues. Trimming shortened V by 6 bases and J by 8 bases, and 15 bases separated the two germline ends.

The sample holds one count of this clonotype. The missing conserved phenylalanine or tryptophan at the end of this CDR3 makes a read error likely. The V call is TRBV29-1, the J call TRBJ1-5; D not certain. Germline lookup yields CDR1 SQVTM and CDR2 ANQGSEA. V lost 6 bases and J 1 base, leaving 13 bases between the germline ends. The CDR3 loop spans 14 amino acids. The CDR3 loop is CSVLEAGSNQPQHL. For the CDR3, the DNA is TGCAGCGTCCTCGAGGCGGGAAGCAATCAGCCCCAGCATTTA.

This chain uses TRBV15 with TRBJ2-1; D remains unclear. Per germline, CDR1 LNHNV and CDR2 YYDKDF (reference sequence). Trimming took 0 bases from V and 9 from J, leaving 12 bases between them. There are 14 residues in the CDR3. The CDR3 DNA reads TGTGCCACCAGCAGAGATTCGATTTACGGTGAGCAGTTCTTC. This codes for CATSRDSIYGEQFF.

This clonotype was detected many times. This sequence joins TRBV4-2 and TRBJ1-3; D is unresolved. Germline CDR1 LGHNA, CDR2 YNFKEQ. Trimming cost V 0 bases and J 0 bases, with 12 bases left between them. The CDR3 totals 17 residues. The CDR3 region is CASSQEHTRGSGNTIYF. The CDR3 DNA sequence: TGTGCCAGCAGCCAAGAACACACCCGAGGCTCTGGAAACACCATATATTTT.

V and J are TRBV5-1 and TRBJ1-5; tentative D call: TRBD1 (6 bases). Germline CDR1 SGHRS, CDR2 YFSETQ. The V end lost 3 bases, the J end lost 7 bases, and 20 bases lay between the germline ends. The CDR3 totals 16 residues. CDR3 sequence reads: CASSYSRQAGSQPQHF. Here the CDR3 DNA reads TGCGCCAGCAGCTACTCTCGACAGGCCGGGAGCCAGCCCCAGCATTTT.

The rearrangement uses TRBV12-3 or TRBV12-4 and TRBJ1-6, with D unresolved. V lost 3 bases to trimming and J lost 8 bases, with 11 bases between them. The length of the CDR3 is 14 residues. DNA of the CDR3: TGTGCCAGCAGTTTTACCCGGTTGGATTCACCCCTCCACTTT. It codes for CASSFTRLDSPLHF.

The chain is built from TRBV7-2 and TRBJ1-6; no clear D. Germline CDR1 reads SGHTA; CDR2 reads FQGNSA. This CDR3 spans 15 amino acids. V shed 1 base and J shed 9 bases, with 13 bases lying between them. The CDR3: CASSLDSHPGSPLHF. CDR3 nucleotide sequence: TGTGCCAGCAGCTTAGATTCCCACCCTGGTTCACCCCTCCACTTT.

A few counts support this clonotype. The V and J genes are TRBV12-3 or TRBV12-4 and TRBJ2-1; possibly TRBD1 for D (6 bases). Trimming left V 6 bases short and J 2 bases short, with 8 bases between. This CDR3 spans 13 amino acids. The CDR3 nucleotides are TGTGCCAGCAGGGACAGTCCCTACAATGAGCAGTTCTTC. This translates into CASRDSPYNEQFF.